The clone carrying this TCR beta chain was found a few times. Its antigen remains unidentified. Trimming took 4 bases from V and 5 from J; bases not matched to a gene: 15. Germline V gene lookup returns CDR1 LGHNA and CDR2 YNFKEQ. The CDR3 spans 17 residues. This sample was taken from a study of radiotherapy plus CTLA-4 blockade in lung cancer. On the study more broadly: For 15% to 20% of patients, objective responses occurred, and around 34% had disease control. Whole-study results and caveats: Subsequent to radiotherapy plus ipilimumab, tumor-derived TCR clones underwent expansion in blood.

Using immunoSEQ multiplex PCR, the repertoire was profiled, and TCRdb retains in-frame clones only, with some absent. The repertoire includes 50,000 to 65,000 clones, about three quarters of them detected once, and about 2.2% sits in the top ten. Those patients who had chemo-refractory metastatic non-small-cell lung cancer were given focal radiation along with CTLA-4 blockade through ipilimumab. Sequenced here: peripheral blood, sampled from a patient treated with radiotherapy plus ipilimumab. This sequence was found in a human donor with non-small cell lung cancer whose response to radiotherapy plus ipilimumab could not be evaluated. This chain uses TRBV4-2 with TRBJ2-7; the match to TRBD2 covers 9 bases. The CDR3 DNA reads as TGTGCCAGCAGCCTAAGTATAGCGGGAGCTAAGTCGGACGAGCAGTACTTC. This encodes CASSLSIAGAKSDEQYF.